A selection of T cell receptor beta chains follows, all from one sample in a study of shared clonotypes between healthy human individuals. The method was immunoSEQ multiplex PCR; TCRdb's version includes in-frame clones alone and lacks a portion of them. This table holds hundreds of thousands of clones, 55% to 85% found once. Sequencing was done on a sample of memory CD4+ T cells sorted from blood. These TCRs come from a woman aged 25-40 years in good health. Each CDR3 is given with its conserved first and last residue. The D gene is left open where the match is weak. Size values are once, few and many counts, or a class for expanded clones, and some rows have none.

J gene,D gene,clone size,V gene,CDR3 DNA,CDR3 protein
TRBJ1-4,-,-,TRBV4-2,TGTGCCAGCAGCCAAGGGGGCCCTAATGAAAAACTGTTTTTT,CASSQGGPNEKLFF
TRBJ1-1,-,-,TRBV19,TGTGCCAGTAGTATATTCGGGCAGAATGAAGCTTTCTTT,CASSIFGQNEAFF
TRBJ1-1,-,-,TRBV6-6,TGTGCCAGCATCCACCCAAGTACGACTGAAGCTTTCTTT,CASIHPSTTEAFF
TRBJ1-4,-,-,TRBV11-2,TGTGCCAGCAGCTACCTACGGGAAAAACTGTTTTTT,CASSYLREKLFF
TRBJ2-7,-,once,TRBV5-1,TGCGCCAGCAGTCAACGGAGCGGGCCCTACGAGCAGTACTTC,CASSQRSGPYEQYF
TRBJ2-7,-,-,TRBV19,TGTGCCAGTAGTATAGCTCGGGGAACCTACGAGCAGTACTTC,CASSIARGTYEQYF
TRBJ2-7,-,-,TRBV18,TGTGCCAGCTCACCACCTTCGGGGAGGACTCGGGAGCAGTACTTC,CASSPPSGRTREQYF
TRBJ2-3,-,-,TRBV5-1,TGCGCCAGCAGCCCCGGGGGCATGGCAGATACGCAGTATTTT,CASSPGGMADTQYF
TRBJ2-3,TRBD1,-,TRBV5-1,TGCGCCAGCAGCTCCGGACAGGGGGCTAGCACAGATACGCAGTATTTT,CASSSGQGASTDTQYF
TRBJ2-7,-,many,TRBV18,TGTGCCAGCTCACCCGACTCCTACGAGCAGTACTTC,CASSPDSYEQYF
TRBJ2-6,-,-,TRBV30,TGTGCCTGGGGAAGAGACTCTGGGGCCAACGTCCTGACTTTC,CAWGRDSGANVLTF
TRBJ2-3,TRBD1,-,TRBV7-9,TGTGCCAGCAGCTCCGGACAGGGTCGATATGCAGATACGCAGTATTTT,CASSSGQGRYADTQYF
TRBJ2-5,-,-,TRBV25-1,TGTGCCAGCAGTGTGAGCGAGACCCAGTACTTC,CASSVSETQYF
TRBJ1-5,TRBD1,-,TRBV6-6,TGTGCCAGCAGAACAGGGGGGAATCAGCCCCAGCATTTT,CASRTGGNQPQHF
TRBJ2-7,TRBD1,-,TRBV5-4,TGTGCCAGCAGCTCCTTGGACAGGGGAAAGTTCGAGCAGTACTTC,CASSSLDRGKFEQYF
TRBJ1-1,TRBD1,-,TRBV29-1,TGCAGCGTGAGGACAGGGGGGTCCCTAGCCACTGAAGCTTTCTTT,CSVRTGGSLATEAFF
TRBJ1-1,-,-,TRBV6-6,TGTGCCAGCAGTCCTGCAATGTCTCGGGCTTTCTTT,CASSPAMSRAFF
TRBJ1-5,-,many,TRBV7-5,TGTGTCAGAAGTTGGGAATCCAGGGGCCAGCATTTT,CVRSWESRGQHF
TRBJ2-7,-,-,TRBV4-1,TGCGCCAGCAGCCCGTGGATCAGCTCCTACGAGCAGTACTTC,CASSPWISSYEQYF
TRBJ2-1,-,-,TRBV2,TGTGCCAGCAGTGCCTCCCGCTTGAGGTACAATGAGCAGTTCTTC,CASSASRLRYNEQFF
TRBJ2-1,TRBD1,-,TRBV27,TGTGCCAGCCGGGACAGAATTTACAATGAGCAGTTCTTC,CASRDRIYNEQFF
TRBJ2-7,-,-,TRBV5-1,TGCGCCAGCAGCTTGGGACAGCTAGAGCAGTACTTC,CASSLGQLEQYF
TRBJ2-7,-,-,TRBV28,TGTGCCAGCACTGTGGGCTCACGTAAGCAGTACTTC,CASTVGSRKQYF